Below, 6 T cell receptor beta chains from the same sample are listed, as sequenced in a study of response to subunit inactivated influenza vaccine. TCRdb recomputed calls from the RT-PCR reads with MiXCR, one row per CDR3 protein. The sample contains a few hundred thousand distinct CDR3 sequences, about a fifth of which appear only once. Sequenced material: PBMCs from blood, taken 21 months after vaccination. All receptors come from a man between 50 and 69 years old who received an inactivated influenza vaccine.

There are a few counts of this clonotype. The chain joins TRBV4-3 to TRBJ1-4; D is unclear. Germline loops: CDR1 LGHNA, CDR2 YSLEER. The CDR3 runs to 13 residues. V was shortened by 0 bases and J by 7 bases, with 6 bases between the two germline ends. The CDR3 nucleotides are TGCGCCAGCAGCCAAGATTTAGGTGAAAAACTGTTTTTT. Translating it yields CASSQDLGEKLFF.

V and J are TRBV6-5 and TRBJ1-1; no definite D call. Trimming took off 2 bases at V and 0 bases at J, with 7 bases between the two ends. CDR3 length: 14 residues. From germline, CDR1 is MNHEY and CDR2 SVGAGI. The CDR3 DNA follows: TGTGCCAGCAGTTACGGCCATTTGAACACTGAAGCTTTCTTT. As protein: CASSYGHLNTEAFF.

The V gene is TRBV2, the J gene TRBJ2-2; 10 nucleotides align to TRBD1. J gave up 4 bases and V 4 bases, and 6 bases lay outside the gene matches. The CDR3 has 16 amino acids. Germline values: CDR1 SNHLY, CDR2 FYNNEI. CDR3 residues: CASSGDRGRGTGELFF. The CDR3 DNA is TGTGCCAGCAGTGGAGACAGGGGGCGAGGCACCGGGGAGCTGTTTTTT.

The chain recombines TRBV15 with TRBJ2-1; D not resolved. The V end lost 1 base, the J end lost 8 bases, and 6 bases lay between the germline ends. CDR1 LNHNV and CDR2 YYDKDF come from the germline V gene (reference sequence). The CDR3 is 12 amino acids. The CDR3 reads CATSRVMDEQFF. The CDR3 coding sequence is TGTGCCACCAGCAGAGTTATGGATGAGCAGTTCTTC.

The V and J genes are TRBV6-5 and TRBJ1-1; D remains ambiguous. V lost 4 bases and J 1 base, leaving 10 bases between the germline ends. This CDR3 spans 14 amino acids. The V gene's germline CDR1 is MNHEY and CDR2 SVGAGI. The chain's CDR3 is CASSSTGWNTEAFF. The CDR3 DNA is TGTGCCAGCAGTTCGACGGGATGGAACACTGAAGCTTTCTTT.

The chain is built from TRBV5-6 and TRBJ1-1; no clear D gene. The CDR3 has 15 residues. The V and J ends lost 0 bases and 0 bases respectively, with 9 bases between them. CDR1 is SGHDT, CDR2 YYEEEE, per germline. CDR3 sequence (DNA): TGTGCCAGCAGCTTGGGACGGTTCATGAACACTGAAGCTTTCTTT. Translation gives CASSLGRFMNTEAFF.